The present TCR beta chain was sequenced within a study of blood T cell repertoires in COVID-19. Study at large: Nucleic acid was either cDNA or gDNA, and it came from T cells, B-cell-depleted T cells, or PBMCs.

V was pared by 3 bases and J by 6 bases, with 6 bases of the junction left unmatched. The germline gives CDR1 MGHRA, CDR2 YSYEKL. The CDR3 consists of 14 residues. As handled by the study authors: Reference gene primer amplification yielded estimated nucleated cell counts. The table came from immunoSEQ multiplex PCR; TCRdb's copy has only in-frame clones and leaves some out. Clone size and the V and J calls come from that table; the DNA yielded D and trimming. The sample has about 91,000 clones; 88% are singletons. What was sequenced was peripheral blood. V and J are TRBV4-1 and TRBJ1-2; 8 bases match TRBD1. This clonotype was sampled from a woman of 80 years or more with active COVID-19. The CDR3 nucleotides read TGCGCCAGCAGCCATACGGACAGGGATAATGGCTACACCTTC. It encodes CASSHTDRDNGYTF.